Presented here are 27 T cell receptor beta chains from one specimen sequenced in a study of CD8 T cells in Susac syndrome. 0.5 to 1 ug RNA was reverse transcribed with random hexamers. TCRdb reprocessed the immunoSEQ multiplex PCR reads with MiXCR, giving one entry per CDR3 protein. The sample has about 120,000 distinct CDR3 sequences; around 95% are singletons. Sequenced input: CD4+ T cells from PBMCs. All receptors come from a human donor in good health.

The chain has TRBV30 and TRBJ2-7; possibly TRBD1 for D (6 bases). Trimming pared 0 bases from V and 5 bases from J, leaving 17 bases between. The germline gives CDR1 GTSNPN, CDR2 SVGIG (reference sequence). The CDR3 loop spans 15 amino acids. CDR3 amino acids: CAWSVDYVRQDEQYF. As DNA, the CDR3 is TGTGCCTGGAGTGTGGATTACGTCCGACAGGACGAGCAGTACTTC.

V and J are TRBV2 and TRBJ2-3; D is perhaps TRBD1 (5 bases). The germline gives CDR1 SNHLY, CDR2 FYNNEI. The CDR3 totals 14 residues. V was shortened by 7 bases and J by 4 bases, with 15 bases between the two germline ends. The CDR3 DNA sequence: TGTGCCAGCACGCGGACACAAAGACCAGATACGCAGTATTTT. This gives the protein CASTRTQRPDTQYF.

The chain combines TRBV30 with TRBJ2-7; 7 bases are shared with TRBD2. The trim removed 0 bases at V and 3 bases at J, leaving 14 bases unmatched. CDR1 is GTSNPN, CDR2 SVGIG, per germline (reference sequence). CDR3 length: 17 residues. CDR3 DNA: TGTGCCTGGAGTGTATCGGCCGCGGGAGACCTTCTCTACGAGCAGTACTTC. It specifies CAWSVSAAGDLLYEQYF.

The rearrangement uses TRBV25-1 and TRBJ2-3; 9 bases are a match to TRBD1. With V trimmed by 5 bases and J by 4 bases, 13 bases remained unmatched. This CDR3 has 17 residues. The germline gives CDR1 MGHDK, CDR2 SYGVNS. CDR3 nucleotides: TGTGCCAGCAGTCAAGCAGGGGACAGGGTGGGCCCAGATACGCAGTATTTT. This translates into CASSQAGDRVGPDTQYF.

V is TRBV9 and J is TRBJ2-3; 9 bases are a match to TRBD2. There are 15 residues in the CDR3. Germline lookup yields CDR1 SGDLS and CDR2 YYNGEE. The junction had 7 bases not matched to a gene; V was cut back by 4 bases and J by 4 bases. CDR3 protein: CASSMGTSLADTQYF. The CDR3 bases are TGTGCCAGCAGCATGGGGACTAGCCTCGCAGATACGCAGTATTTT.

The gene calls are TRBV6-2 or TRBV6-3 and TRBJ1-5; D not resolved. This CDR3 contains 12 residues. Between the trimmed V and J ends, which lost 2 bases and 7 bases, there was a span of 6 bases. The germline gives CDR1 MNHEY, CDR2 SVGEGT. As DNA, the CDR3 is TGTGCCAGCAGTTACAAGGGCCAGCCCCAGCATTTT. As protein: CASSYKGQPQHF.

This chain links TRBV6-2 or TRBV6-3 with TRBJ2-7; D gene uncertain. The V and J ends lost 2 bases and 3 bases respectively, with 11 bases between them. Germline CDR1 MNHEY, CDR2 SVGEGT. There are 14 residues in the CDR3. CDR3 in amino acids: CASSYPTPVYEQYF. CDR3 DNA: TGTGCCAGCAGTTACCCGACCCCAGTCTACGAGCAGTACTTC.

The chain employs TRBV29-1 and TRBJ2-5, with D possibly being TRBD1 (6 bases). Between the trimmed V and J ends, which lost 6 bases and 0 bases, there was a span of 17 bases. This CDR3 region has 15 residues. Per the germline V gene, CDR1 is SQVTM and CDR2 is ANQGSEA. CDR3 sequence (DNA): TGCAGCGTGGGGCAGGGGAGAACGGACCAAGAGACCCAGTACTTC. The encoded protein is CSVGQGRTDQETQYF.

V and J are TRBV20-1 and TRBJ2-5, with 9 bases fitting TRBD1. Per the germline V gene, CDR1 is DFQATT and CDR2 is SNEGSKA (reference sequence). The CDR3 extends over 15 amino acids. Trimming removed 6 bases from V and 5 bases from J; junction bases left unmatched: 13. CDR3 in DNA: TGCAGTGCGACATTGTCGACAGGGGGGCTGGAGACCCAGTACTTC. It yields the protein CSATLSTGGLETQYF.

This chain links TRBV12-3 or TRBV12-4 with TRBJ1-4; D is unresolved. This CDR3 spans 15 amino acids. V was trimmed by 5 bases and J by 4 bases, leaving 14 bases between them. DNA for the CDR3: TGTGCCAGCAGTCCTAGCCGAGGGTTTAATGAAAAACTGTTTTTT. It translates to CASSPSRGFNEKLFF.

The V gene is TRBV29-1, the J gene TRBJ2-2, with 12 bases that match TRBD2. The CDR3 is made up of 17 amino acids. The trim removed 7 bases at V and 3 bases at J, leaving 12 bases unmatched. From germline, CDR1 is SQVTM and CDR2 ANQGSEA. In DNA, the CDR3 is TGCAGCGCCAGACTAGCGGGAGCGCCCGGATACACCGGGGAGCTGTTTTTT. Amino acid sequence: CSARLAGAPGYTGELFF.

The chain links TRBV20-1 to TRBJ1-5; tentatively, D is TRBD1 (6 bases). Germline lookup yields CDR1 DFQATT and CDR2 SNEGSKA (reference sequence). Between the trimmed V and J ends, which lost 0 bases and 6 bases, there was a span of 18 bases. CDR3 length: 16 residues. CDR3 nucleotides: TGCAGTGCTAGAGACGGAACAGGGCTCGAGACTCAGCCCCAGCATTTT. It yields the protein CSARDGTGLETQPQHF.

The chain is built from TRBV30 and TRBJ1-3; 8 bases align to TRBD1. Germline-derived CDR1 and CDR2 are GTSNPN and SVGIG (reference sequence). The length of the CDR3 is 15 residues. V shed 5 bases, J shed 0 bases, and the junction held 6 bases outside the gene matches. DNA of the CDR3: TGTGCCTGGGCCCGGACAGGGAGCTCTGGAAACACCATATATTTT. Residues: CAWARTGSSGNTIYF.

Note on this clonotype: Germline and junction disagree at one end, which may indicate a read error. The V gene is TRBV6-1, the J gene TRBJ2-1, with TRBD1 as a possible D gene (6 bases). The CDR3 spans 12 residues. Per germline, CDR1 MNHNS and CDR2 SASEGT. For the CDR3, the DNA is TGTGCCAGCAGTCCCCTCCGGGACACTGGGGTCTTC. Protein: CASSPLRDTGVF.

This chain connects TRBV7-3 to TRBJ2-2; 10 bases match TRBD2. V gave up 11 bases and J gave up 7 bases; unmatched junction bases: 10. The CDR3 covers 14 residues. Germline V gene lookup returns CDR1 SGHTA and CDR2 FQGTGA. This CDR3 reads CAGTGTSAYGELFF. DNA of the CDR3: TGTGCCGGGACCGGGACTAGCGCTTACGGGGAGCTGTTTTTT.

This chain uses TRBV7-9 with TRBJ2-1; 10 bases are a match to TRBD2. V was pared by 2 bases and J by 8 bases, with 6 bases of the junction left unmatched. Germline V lookup: CDR1 SEHNR, CDR2 FQNEAQ (reference sequence). The CDR3 extends over 15 amino acids. CDR3 in DNA: TGTGCCAGCAGCTTACAAGGCCTAGCGGGAGATGAGCAGTTCTTC. Its translation: CASSLQGLAGDEQFF.

This clonotype has just one count. The chain carries TRBV30 and TRBJ1-5; D gene ambiguous. Trimming shortened V by 5 bases and J by 0 bases, and 8 bases separated the two germline ends. Germline V gene data show CDR1 as GTSNPN and CDR2 as SVGIG (reference sequence). The CDR3 contains 13 residues. The CDR3 loop reads CAWGLDSNQPQHF. CDR3 DNA sequence: TGTGCCTGGGGACTGGATAGCAATCAGCCCCAGCATTTT.

The chain links TRBV28 to TRBJ2-7; 11 bases are shared with TRBD1. The CDR3 extends over 15 amino acids. The germline CDR1 and CDR2 sequences are MDHEN and SYDVKM. J lost 2 bases, V lost 6 bases, and 6 bases had no gene match. The CDR3 nucleotides are TGTGCCAGCAGCTACGGGACAGGGGGACCCTACGAGCAGTACTTC. Residues: CASSYGTGGPYEQYF. The whole variable domain, remainder taken from reference TRBV28 and TRBJ2-7, is DVKVTQSSRYLVKRTGEKVFLECVQDMDHENMFWYRQDPGLGLRLIYFSYDVKMKEKGDIPEGYSVSREKKERFSLILESASTNQTSMYLCASSYGTGGPYEQYFGPGTRLTVT.

The chain has TRBV29-1 and TRBJ2-1; D uncertain. V was clipped by 4 bases and J by 4 bases, with 14 bases between them. The CDR3 contains 14 residues. Germline CDR1 SQVTM, CDR2 ANQGSEA. This CDR3 reads CSVAGMMGYNEQFF. DNA for the CDR3: TGCAGCGTTGCCGGTATGATGGGATACAATGAGCAGTTCTTC.

This chain joins TRBV6-1 and TRBJ2-1, with TRBD1 matching over 9 bases. The CDR3 has 19 residues. Unmatched junction bases numbered 15, after V lost 0 bases and J lost 6 bases. The V gene's germline CDR1 is MNHNS and CDR2 SASEGT. CDR3 DNA sequence: TGTGCCAGCAGTGAAGCGTGGTATCTCGGGACAGGGCGAACCAATGAGCAGTTCTTC. This codes for CASSEAWYLGTGRTNEQFF.

V and J are TRBV28 and TRBJ2-7, with 8 bases lining up with TRBD1. Germline V gene sequence: CDR1 MDHEN, CDR2 SYDVKM. The CDR3 contains 14 residues. J lost 3 bases, V lost 4 bases, and 5 bases had no gene match. CDR3 DNA: TGTGCCAGCAGTTCCCGACAGGGGTTCTACGAGCAGTACTTC. Its protein is CASSSRQGFYEQYF.

This chain joins TRBV14 and TRBJ2-7; a possible D gene is TRBD1 (6 bases). The germline CDR1 and CDR2 sequences are SGHDN and FVKESK. Trimming shortened V by 5 bases and J by 2 bases, and 13 bases separated the two germline ends. This CDR3 spans 14 amino acids. This CDR3 reads CASSARQVPYEQYF. CDR3 DNA: TGTGCCAGCAGCGCACGACAGGTTCCCTACGAGCAGTACTTC.

V gene TRBV6-5 combines with J gene TRBJ1-5; D gene ambiguous. The germline V and J ends were trimmed by 2 bases and 4 bases, with 6 bases remaining between them. Germline CDR1 and CDR2: MNHEY and SVGAGI. The length of the CDR3 is 13 residues. CDR3 region: CASSYIKNQPQHF. DNA of the CDR3: TGTGCCAGCAGTTACATCAAAAATCAGCCCCAGCATTTT.

The count of this clonotype is one. The V call is TRBV6-6, the J call TRBJ2-1, with TRBD1 as a possible D gene (5 bases). V lost 7 bases to trimming and J lost 8 bases, with 9 bases between them. Germline loops: CDR1 MNHNY, CDR2 SVGAGI (reference sequence). The CDR3 runs 11 residues. The CDR3 is CASNGAYEQFF. The CDR3, as DNA: TGTGCCAGCAATGGGGCCTATGAGCAGTTCTTC.

The rearrangement links TRBV12-5 to TRBJ2-5; TRBD2 aligns across 7 bases. Germline lookup yields CDR1 LGHNT and CDR2 FRNRAP. The CDR3 has 15 residues. V shed 6 bases and J 4 bases; nucleotides not matched to a gene: 11. The chain's CDR3 is CASGHKKLAPETQYF. CDR3 in DNA: TGTGCTAGTGGACATAAAAAACTAGCGCCAGAGACCCAGTACTTC.

Comment on this clonotype: The germline gene is not matched at one end of the junction; a read error may be the cause. The chain employs TRBV7-7 and TRBJ2-7; TRBD2 matches at 9 bases. CDR3 length equals 15 residues. Germline values: CDR1 SSHAT, CDR2 FNYEAQ (reference sequence). The CDR3 sequence: CASSPGGAGGYEQYF. In nucleotides, the CDR3 is TGTGCTAGCAGCCCAGGCGGGGCGGGAGGGTACGAGCAGTACTTC.

The V gene is TRBV7-6, the J gene TRBJ2-5; 12 nucleotides agree with TRBD2. Looked up from germline, CDR1 is SGHVS and CDR2 is FNYEAQ. There are 12 residues in the CDR3. The J segment lost 14 bases and the V segment lost 4 bases, leaving 5 bases of the junction unmatched. CDR3 residues: CASSSGTSGFYF. CDR3 nucleotide sequence: TGTGCCAGCAGCTCGGGGACTAGCGGGTTCTACTTC.